This T cell receptor (beta chain) originates from a study of blood T cell repertoires in COVID-19. The overall study: T cells, B-cell-depleted T cells, or PBMCs supplied cDNA or gDNA.

Everyone who took part was about 18 to 90 years old, and they came from 24 US areas. The CDR3 has 13 residues. Deletions cut 10 bases from V and 2 bases from J, with 14 bases between. CDR1 is ENHRY and CDR2 is SYGVKD in the germline V gene. As originally analysed: Estimated nucleated cell counts came from reference gene primer amplification. Produced via immunoSEQ multiplex PCR; TCRdb's table is partial and in-frame only. That table supplies the V and J calls and clone size; D and trimming were determined from the DNA. The profile covers hundreds of thousands of clones, with about 90% appearing a single time and 1% taken by the ten largest.

The sequencing input was PBMCs or T cells enriched from blood (not recorded which). The TCR originated in a woman aged 30 to 39 who had recovered from COVID-19. V usage is TRBV10-3 and J usage is TRBJ1-1; D might be TRBD1 (6 bases). CDR3 sequence (DNA): TGTGCCACCCTAGGACAGATCAACACTGAAGCTTTCTTT. Translated: CATLGQINTEAFF.